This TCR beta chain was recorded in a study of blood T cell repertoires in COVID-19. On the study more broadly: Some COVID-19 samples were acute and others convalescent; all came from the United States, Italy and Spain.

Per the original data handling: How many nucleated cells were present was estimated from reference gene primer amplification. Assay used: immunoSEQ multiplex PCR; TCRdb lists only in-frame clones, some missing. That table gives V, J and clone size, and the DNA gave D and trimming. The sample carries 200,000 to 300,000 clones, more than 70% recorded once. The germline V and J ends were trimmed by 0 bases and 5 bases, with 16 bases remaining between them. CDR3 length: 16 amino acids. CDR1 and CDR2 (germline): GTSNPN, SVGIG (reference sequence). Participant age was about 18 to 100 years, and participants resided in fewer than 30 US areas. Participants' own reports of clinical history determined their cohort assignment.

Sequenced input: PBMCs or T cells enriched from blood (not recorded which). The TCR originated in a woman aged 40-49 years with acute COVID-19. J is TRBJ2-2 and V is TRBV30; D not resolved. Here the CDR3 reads CAWSVPTDGRTGELFF. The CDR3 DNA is TGTGCCTGGAGTGTACCGACCGATGGGCGAACCGGGGAGCTGTTTTTT.